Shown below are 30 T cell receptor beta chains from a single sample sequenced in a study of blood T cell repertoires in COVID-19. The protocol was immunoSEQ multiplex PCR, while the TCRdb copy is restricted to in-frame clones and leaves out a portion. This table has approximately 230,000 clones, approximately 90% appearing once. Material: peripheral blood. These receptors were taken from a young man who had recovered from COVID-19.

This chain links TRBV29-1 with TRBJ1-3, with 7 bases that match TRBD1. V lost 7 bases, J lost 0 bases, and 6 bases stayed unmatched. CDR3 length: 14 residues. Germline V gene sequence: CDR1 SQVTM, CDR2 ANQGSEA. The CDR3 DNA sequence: TGCAGCGCAAGGACAGGAAGCTCTGGAAACACCATATATTTT. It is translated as CSARTGSSGNTIYF.

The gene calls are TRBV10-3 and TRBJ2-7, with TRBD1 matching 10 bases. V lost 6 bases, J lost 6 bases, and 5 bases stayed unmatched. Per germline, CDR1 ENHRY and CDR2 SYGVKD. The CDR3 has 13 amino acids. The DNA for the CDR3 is TGTGCCATCAGCCGGGACAGGGGTCTCGAGCAGTACTTC. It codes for CAISRDRGLEQYF.

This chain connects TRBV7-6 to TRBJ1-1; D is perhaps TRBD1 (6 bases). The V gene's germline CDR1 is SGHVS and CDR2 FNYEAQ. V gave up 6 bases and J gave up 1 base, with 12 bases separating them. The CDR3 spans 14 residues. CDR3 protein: CASRRLTGNTEAFF. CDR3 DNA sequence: TGTGCCAGCAGACGCCTGACAGGGAACACTGAAGCTTTCTTT.

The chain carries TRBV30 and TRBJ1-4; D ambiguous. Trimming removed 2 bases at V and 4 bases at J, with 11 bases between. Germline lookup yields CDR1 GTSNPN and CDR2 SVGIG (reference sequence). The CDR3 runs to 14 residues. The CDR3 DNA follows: TGTGCCTGGAGTCCCGGGATGTATAATGAAAAACTGTTTTTT. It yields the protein CAWSPGMYNEKLFF. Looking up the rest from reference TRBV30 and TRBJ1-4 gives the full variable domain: SQTIHQWPATLVQPVGSPLSLECTVEGTSNPNLYWYRQAAGRGLQLLFYSVGIGQISSEVPQNLSASRPQDRQFILSSKKLLLSDSGFYLCAWSPGMYNEKLFFGSGTQLSVL.

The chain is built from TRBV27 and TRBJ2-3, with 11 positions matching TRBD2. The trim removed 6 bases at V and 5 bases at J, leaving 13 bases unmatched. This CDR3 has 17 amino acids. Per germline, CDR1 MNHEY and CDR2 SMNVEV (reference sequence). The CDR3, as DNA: TGTGCCAGCAGCCAGCCCGCTAGCGGGGGGTGGGAAGATACGCAGTATTTT. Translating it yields CASSQPASGGWEDTQYF.

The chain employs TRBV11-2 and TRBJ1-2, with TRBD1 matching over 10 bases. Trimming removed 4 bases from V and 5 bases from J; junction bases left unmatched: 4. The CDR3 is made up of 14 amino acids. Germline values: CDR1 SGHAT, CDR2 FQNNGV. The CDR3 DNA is TGTGCCAGCAGCTCGGGACAGGGGCTTTATGGCTACACCTTC. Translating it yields CASSSGQGLYGYTF.

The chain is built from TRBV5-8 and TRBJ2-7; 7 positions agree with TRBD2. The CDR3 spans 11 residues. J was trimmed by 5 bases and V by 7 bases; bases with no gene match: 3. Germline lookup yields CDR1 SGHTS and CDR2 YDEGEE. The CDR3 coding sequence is TGTGCCAGCTCTGGGGGGGACGAGCAGTACTTC. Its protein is CASSGGDEQYF. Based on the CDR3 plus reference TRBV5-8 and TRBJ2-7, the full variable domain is EAGVTQSPTHLIKTRGQQATLRCSPISGHTSVYWYQQALGLGLQFLLWYDEGEERNRGNFPPRFSGRQFPNYSSELNVNALELEDSALYLCASSGGDEQYFGPGTRLTVT.

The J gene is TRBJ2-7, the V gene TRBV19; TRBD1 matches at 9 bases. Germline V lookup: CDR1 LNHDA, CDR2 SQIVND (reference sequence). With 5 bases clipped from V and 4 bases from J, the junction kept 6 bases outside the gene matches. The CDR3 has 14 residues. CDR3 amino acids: CASSSSDRGYEQYF. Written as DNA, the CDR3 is TGTGCCAGTAGTTCGTCGGACAGGGGATACGAGCAGTACTTC.

The CDR3 spells CASSESGGSYNSPLHF. For the CDR3, the DNA is TGCGCCAGCAGTGAGTCGGGGGGCTCCTATAATTCACCCCTCCACTTT. V usage is TRBV10-2 and J usage is TRBJ1-6; TRBD1 might be the D (5 bases). CDR1 and CDR2 (germline): WSHSY, SAAADI. Trimming pared 0 bases from V and 0 bases from J, leaving 6 bases between. This CDR3 has 16 residues.

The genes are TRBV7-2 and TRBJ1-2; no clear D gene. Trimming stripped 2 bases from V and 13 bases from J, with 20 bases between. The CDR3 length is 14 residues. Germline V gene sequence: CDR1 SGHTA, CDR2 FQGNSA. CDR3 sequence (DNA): TGTGCCAGCAGCTTAAGAGGGTCCGCGGAACGTGCCACCTTC. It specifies CASSLRGSAERATF.

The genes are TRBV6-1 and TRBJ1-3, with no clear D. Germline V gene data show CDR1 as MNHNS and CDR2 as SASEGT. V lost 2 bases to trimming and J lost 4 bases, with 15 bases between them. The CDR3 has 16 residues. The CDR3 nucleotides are TGTGCCAGCAGTGAATTAGGGAGAATAGGGGGAAACACCATATATTTT. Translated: CASSELGRIGGNTIYF.

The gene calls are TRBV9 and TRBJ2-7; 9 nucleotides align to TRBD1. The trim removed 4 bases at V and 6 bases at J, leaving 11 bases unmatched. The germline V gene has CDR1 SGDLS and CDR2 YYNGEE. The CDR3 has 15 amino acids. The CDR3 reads CASSPRTGAVAEQYF. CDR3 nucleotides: TGTGCCAGCAGCCCCCGGACAGGGGCGGTCGCCGAGCAGTACTTC.

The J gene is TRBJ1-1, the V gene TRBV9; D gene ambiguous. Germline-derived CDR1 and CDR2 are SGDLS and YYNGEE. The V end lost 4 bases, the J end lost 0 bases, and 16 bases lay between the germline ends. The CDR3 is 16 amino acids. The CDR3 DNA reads TGTGCCAGCAGCATAAGACCACAGTCTATGAACACTGAAGCTTTCTTT. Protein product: CASSIRPQSMNTEAFF.

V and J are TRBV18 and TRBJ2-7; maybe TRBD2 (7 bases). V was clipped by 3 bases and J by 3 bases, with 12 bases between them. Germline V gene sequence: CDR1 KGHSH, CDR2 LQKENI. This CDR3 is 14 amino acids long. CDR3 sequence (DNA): TGTGCCAGCTCACCGGAGGGGGGGGACTACGAGCAGTACTTC. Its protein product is CASSPEGGDYEQYF.

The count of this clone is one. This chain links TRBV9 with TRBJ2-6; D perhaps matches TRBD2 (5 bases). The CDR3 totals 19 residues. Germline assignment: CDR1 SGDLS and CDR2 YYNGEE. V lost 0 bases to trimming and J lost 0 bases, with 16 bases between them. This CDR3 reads CASSVGGPGLNSGANVLTF. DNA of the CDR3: TGTGCCAGCAGCGTAGGAGGGCCAGGCCTCAACTCTGGGGCCAACGTCCTGACTTTC.

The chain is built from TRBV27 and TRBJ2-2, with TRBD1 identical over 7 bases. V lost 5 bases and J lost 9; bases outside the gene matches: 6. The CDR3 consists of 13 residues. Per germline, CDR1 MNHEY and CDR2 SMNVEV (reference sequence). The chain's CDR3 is CASSPTGFRELFF. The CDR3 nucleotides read TGTGCCAGCAGTCCGACAGGGTTCCGGGAGCTGTTTTTT.

The CDR3 spells CASSLTSGGRYGYTF. CDR3 nucleotide sequence: TGTGCCAGCAGCTTAACTTCAGGGGGGAGATATGGCTACACCTTC. This chain connects TRBV11-1 to TRBJ1-2; 7 bases are shared with TRBD1. The CDR3 totals 15 residues. With 2 bases clipped from V and 5 bases from J, the junction kept 8 bases outside the gene matches. Germline CDR1 and CDR2: SGHAT and FQDESV (reference sequence).

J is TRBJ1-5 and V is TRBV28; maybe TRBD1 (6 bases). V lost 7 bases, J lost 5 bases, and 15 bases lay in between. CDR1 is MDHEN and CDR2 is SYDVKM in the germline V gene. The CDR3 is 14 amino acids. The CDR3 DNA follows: TGTGCCAGCACGAAGACAGGACCTTATCAGCCCCAGCATTTT. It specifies CASTKTGPYQPQHF. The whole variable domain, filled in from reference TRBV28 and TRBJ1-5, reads DVKVTQSSRYLVKRTGEKVFLECVQDMDHENMFWYRQDPGLGLRLIYFSYDVKMKEKGDIPEGYSVSREKKERFSLILESASTNQTSMYLCASTKTGPYQPQHFGDGTRLSIL.

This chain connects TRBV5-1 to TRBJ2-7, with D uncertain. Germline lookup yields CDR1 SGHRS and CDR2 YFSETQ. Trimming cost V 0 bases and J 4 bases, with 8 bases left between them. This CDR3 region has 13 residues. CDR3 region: CASSLDTLYEQYF. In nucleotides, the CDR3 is TGCGCCAGCAGCTTGGACACCTTATACGAGCAGTACTTC.

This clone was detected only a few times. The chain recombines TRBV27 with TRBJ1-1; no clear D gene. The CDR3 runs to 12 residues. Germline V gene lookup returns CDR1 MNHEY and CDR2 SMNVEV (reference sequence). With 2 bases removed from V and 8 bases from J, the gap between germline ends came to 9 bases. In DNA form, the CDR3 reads TGTGCCAGCAGTTTAGGGCCGCCGGAAGCTTTCTTT. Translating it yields CASSLGPPEAFF.

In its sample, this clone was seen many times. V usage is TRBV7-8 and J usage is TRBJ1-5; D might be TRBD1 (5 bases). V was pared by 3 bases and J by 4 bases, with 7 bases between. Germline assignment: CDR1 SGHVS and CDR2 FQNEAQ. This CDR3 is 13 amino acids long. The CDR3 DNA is TGTGCCAGCAGCTTCAGGGAAAATCAGCCCCAGCATTTT. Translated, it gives CASSFRENQPQHF. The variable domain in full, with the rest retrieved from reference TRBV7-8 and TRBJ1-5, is GAGVSQSPRYKVAKRGQDVALRCDPISGHVSLFWYQQALGQGPEFLTYFQNEAQLDKSGLPSDRFFAERPEGSVSTLKIQRTQQEDSAVYLCASSFRENQPQHFGDGTRLSIL.

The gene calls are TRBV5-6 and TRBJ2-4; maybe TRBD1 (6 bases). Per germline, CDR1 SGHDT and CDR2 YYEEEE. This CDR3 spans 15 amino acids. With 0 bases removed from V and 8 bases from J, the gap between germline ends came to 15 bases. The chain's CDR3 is CASSLGGQTGDIQYF. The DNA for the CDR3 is TGTGCCAGCAGCTTGGGAGGACAGACGGGCGACATTCAGTACTTC.

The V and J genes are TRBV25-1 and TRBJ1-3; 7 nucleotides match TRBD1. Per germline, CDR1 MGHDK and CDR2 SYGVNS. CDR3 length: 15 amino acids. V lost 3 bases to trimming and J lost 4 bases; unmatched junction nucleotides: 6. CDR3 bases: TGTGCCAGCAGTGAGGCGACAGGGAAAGGAAACACCATATATTTT. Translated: CASSEATGKGNTIYF.

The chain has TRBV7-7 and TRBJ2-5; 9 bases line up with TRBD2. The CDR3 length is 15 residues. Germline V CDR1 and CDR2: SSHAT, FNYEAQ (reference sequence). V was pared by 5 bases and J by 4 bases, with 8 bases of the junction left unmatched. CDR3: CASSPGGGGRETQYF. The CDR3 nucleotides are TGTGCCAGCAGCCCCGGCGGGGGGGGGCGAGAGACCCAGTACTTC.

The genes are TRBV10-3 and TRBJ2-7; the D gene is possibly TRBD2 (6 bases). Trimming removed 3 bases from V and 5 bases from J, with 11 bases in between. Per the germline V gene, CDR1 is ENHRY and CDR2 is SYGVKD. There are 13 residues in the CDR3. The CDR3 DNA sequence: TGTGCCATCAGTGAAACGGGAGTGGACGAGCAGTACTTC. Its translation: CAISETGVDEQYF.

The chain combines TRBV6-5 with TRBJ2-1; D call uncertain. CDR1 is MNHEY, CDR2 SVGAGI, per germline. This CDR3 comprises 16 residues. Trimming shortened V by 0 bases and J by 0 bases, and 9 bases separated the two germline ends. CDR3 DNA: TGTGCCAGCAGTTACTCATCCATGAGCTCCTACAATGAGCAGTTCTTC. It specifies CASSYSSMSSYNEQFF.

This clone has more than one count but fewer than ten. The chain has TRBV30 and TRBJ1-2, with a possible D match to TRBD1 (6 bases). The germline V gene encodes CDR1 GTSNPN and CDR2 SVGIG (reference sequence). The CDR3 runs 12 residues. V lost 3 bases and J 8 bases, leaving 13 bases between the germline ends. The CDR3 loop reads CAWRENRVGYTF. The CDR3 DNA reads TGTGCCTGGAGGGAGAACAGGGTCGGCTACACCTTC.

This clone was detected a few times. CDR3 sequence (DNA): TGCAGCGTTGGGGGGCGAGGGGTTGGAAATGGCTACACCTTC. This gives the protein CSVGGRGVGNGYTF. The chain employs TRBV29-1 and TRBJ1-2; D is possibly TRBD1 (6 bases). Trimming left V 4 bases short and J 6 bases short, with 18 bases between. The CDR3 spans 14 residues. The germline V gene encodes CDR1 SQVTM and CDR2 ANQGSEA.

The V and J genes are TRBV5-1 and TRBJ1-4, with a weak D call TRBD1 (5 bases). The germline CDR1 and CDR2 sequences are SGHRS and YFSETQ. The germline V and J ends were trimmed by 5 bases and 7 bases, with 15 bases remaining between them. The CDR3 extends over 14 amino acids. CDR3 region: CASRYRETAEKLFF. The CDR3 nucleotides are TGCGCCAGCAGGTATCGTGAGACAGCTGAAAAACTGTTTTTT.

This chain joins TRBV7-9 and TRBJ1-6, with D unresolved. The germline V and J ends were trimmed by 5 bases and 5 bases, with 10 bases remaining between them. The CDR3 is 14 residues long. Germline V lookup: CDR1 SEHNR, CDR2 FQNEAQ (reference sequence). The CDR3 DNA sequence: TGTGCCAGCAGCCTGCAGACTAATAATTCACCCCTCCACTTT. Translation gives CASSLQTNNSPLHF.